These T cell receptor beta chains were read from a single sample in a study of control samples from healthy donors and cancer patients. Here immunoSEQ multiplex PCR was the method, and the copy in TCRdb shows in-frame clones only, minus some. This table holds some 120,000 clones, around nine tenths found once. Source material: blood. The receptors derive from a man younger than 35 in good health. The CDR3 runs from the conserved cysteine through the conserved F or W. Fields, in order: V gene, D gene, clone size, J gene, CDR3 DNA, CDR3 protein. A D gene is named only where the DNA matches it firmly. Expanded clones are given a class, and other clones once, few, many or no size at all.

>TRBV7-8|-|-|TRBJ1-1
TGTGCCAGCAGCTTAGCAGGCCCGGAAAGGGCTGAAGCTTTCTTT
CASSLAGPERAEAFF
>TRBV6-5|-|-|TRBJ2-7
TGTGCCAGCAGTTACTCGAGGGGTTCCTACGAGCAGTACTTC
CASSYSRGSYEQYF
>TRBV21-1|-|-|TRBJ2-1
TGTGCCAGCAGCAAGGGCAGGGCGCACAATGAGCAGTTCTTC
CASSKGRAHNEQFF
>TRBV6-5|TRBD1|-|TRBJ1-5
TGTGCCAGCAGCTCGGGACAGGGGAGTAATCAGCCCCAGCATTTT
CASSSGQGSNQPQHF
>TRBV6-5|-|-|TRBJ2-3
TGTGCCAGCAGTTACTCGATGTCGAACAAGGATACGCAGTATTTT
CASSYSMSNKDTQYF
>TRBV19|-|-|TRBJ2-1
TGTGCCAGTAGTACGGGGGGCAGGTACAATGAGCAGTTCTTC
CASSTGGRYNEQFF
>TRBV30|-|once|TRBJ2-7
TGTGCCTGGAGCTGGGGAAGGAGCTCCTACGAGCAGTACTTC
CAWSWGRSSYEQYF
>TRBV5-1|-|-|TRBJ2-7
TGCGCCAGCAGCAAGACCGGGGAACCCTACGAGCAGTACTTC
CASSKTGEPYEQYF
>TRBV5-4|TRBD2|-|TRBJ2-1
TGTGCCAGCAGCTCTCTAGGGACTAGCGGGCGCAATGAGCAGTTCTTC
CASSSLGTSGRNEQFF
>TRBV9|-|-|TRBJ1-1
TGTGCCAGCAGCGTAGTCGGGTCCACTGAAGCTTTCTTT
CASSVVGSTEAFF
>TRBV29-1|-|-|TRBJ2-5
TGCAGCGTTGTGAGGGCCGAGACCCAGTACTTC
CSVVRAETQYF
>TRBV7-6|-|few|TRBJ1-1
TGTGCCAGCAGCTTTAAGGCGAACACTGAAGCTTTCTTT
CASSFKANTEAFF
>TRBV27|TRBD1|-|TRBJ2-1
TGTGCCAGCAGTCGACAGGGGACTGCGTGGTTCTTC
CASSRQGTAWFF
>TRBV7-2|-|-|TRBJ2-1
TGTGCCAGTATATGGCCGGGGGCCTCAATCTACAATGAGCAGTTCTTC
CASIWPGASIYNEQFF
>TRBV9|TRBD1|-|TRBJ1-2
TGTGCCAGCAGCGTAGCGGGGACAGGTTCTAACTATGGCTACACCTTC
CASSVAGTGSNYGYTF
>TRBV5-4|TRBD2|-|TRBJ2-3
TGTGCCAGCAGCTCCCTAGCGGGAGGGACAGATACGCAGTATTTT
CASSSLAGGTDTQYF
>TRBV27|-|-|TRBJ2-1
TGTGCCAGCAGCCTACGGGTGGGGGATGGTGGGGAGCAGTTCTTC
CASSLRVGDGGEQFF
>TRBV27|-|-|TRBJ2-1
TGTGCCAGCAGTCCTTGGCCAAGCTCCTACAATGAGCAGTTCTTC
CASSPWPSSYNEQFF
>TRBV9|TRBD1|-|TRBJ1-5
TGTGCCAGCAGCCCCGGACAGGGAGGTCAGCCCCAGCATTTT
CASSPGQGGQPQHF
>TRBV6-5|-|few|TRBJ1-4
TGTGCCAGCAGTTACGCCGGCCTTGGAGCTAATGAAAAACTGTTTTTT
CASSYAGLGANEKLFF
>TRBV6-4|TRBD2|few|TRBJ2-1
TGTGCCAGCAGTGAACTCAGCGGGGACTATGGTGAGCAGTTCTTC
CASSELSGDYGEQFF
>TRBV10-2|-|-|TRBJ1-5
TGCGCCAGCACGGGAATTTTGAATCAGCCCCAGCATTTT
CASTGILNQPQHF
>TRBV7-6|TRBD2|-|TRBJ2-1
TGTGCCAGCAGCTTAGGGACTAGCGGTGCTTACTCTGAGCAGTTCTTC
CASSLGTSGAYSEQFF
>TRBV9|-|-|TRBJ2-3
TGTGCCAGCAGCGTAGGAGCGGTAAGCACAGATACGCAGTATTTT
CASSVGAVSTDTQYF
>TRBV30|-|-|TRBJ1-6
TGTGCCTGGGTCGTCCCAGGGTATAGATATAATTCACCCCTCCACTTT
CAWVVPGYRYNSPLHF
>TRBV2|TRBD2|-|TRBJ2-1
TGTGCCAGCAGTGTATTACAAGCGACTAGCGTTTACAATGAGCAGTTCTTC
CASSVLQATSVYNEQFF
>TRBV9|-|-|TRBJ2-7
TGTGCCAGCAGCGGTCGGGACTTCGCGACCCACGAGCAGTACTTC
CASSGRDFATHEQYF